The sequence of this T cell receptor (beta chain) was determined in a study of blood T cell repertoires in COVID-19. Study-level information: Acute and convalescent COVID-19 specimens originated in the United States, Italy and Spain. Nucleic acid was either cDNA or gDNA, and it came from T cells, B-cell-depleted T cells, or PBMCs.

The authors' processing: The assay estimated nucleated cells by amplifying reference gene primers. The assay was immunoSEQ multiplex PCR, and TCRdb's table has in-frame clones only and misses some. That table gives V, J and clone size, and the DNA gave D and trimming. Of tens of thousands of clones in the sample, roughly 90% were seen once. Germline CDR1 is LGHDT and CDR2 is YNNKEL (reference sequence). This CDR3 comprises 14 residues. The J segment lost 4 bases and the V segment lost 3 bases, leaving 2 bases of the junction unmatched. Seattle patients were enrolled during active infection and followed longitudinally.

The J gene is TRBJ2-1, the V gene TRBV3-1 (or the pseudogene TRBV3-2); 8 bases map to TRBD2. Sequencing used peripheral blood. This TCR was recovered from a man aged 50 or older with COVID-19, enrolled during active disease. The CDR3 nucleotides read TGTGCCAGCAGCCAGCGGGGGGATTACAATGAGCAGTTCTTC. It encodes CASSQRGDYNEQFF.